These 17 T cell receptor beta chains were all obtained from the same sample, sequenced in a study of regulatory T cells in long-lasting Graves disease. Noted time point: persistent/refractory GD, antithyroid drugs over 5 years with positive TRAb. RNA from PBMCs was the source of the TCR library. Through Arm-PCR of CDR3 regions and iRepertoire HTBI primers, TCR beta libraries were built. TCRdb reprocessed the multiplex PCR reads via MiXCR and lists one record per CDR3 protein. The data hold 250,000 to 300,000 distinct CDR3 sequences, with more than 20% observed a single time. The sequences come from peripheral blood mononuclear cells (PBMCs), collected when the disease was refractory, from a patient treated with antithyroid drugs. The receptors were sampled from a female donor with Graves disease.

This clonotype was recorded at least ten times. J is TRBJ2-2 and V is TRBV28; 7 positions agree with TRBD2. Per germline, CDR1 MDHEN and CDR2 SYDVKM. The CDR3 length is 15 residues. The V gene end was trimmed by 7 bases and the J gene end by 2 bases; junction bases not matched to a gene: 7. The CDR3: CASKRLAVNTGELFF. In DNA form, the CDR3 reads TGTGCCAGCAAAAGGCTAGCGGTTAACACCGGGGAGCTGTTTTTT.

The chain is built from TRBV6-1 and TRBJ2-6; 7 bases are shared with TRBD1. J gave up 0 bases and V 5 bases, and 10 bases lay outside the gene matches. The germline V gene has CDR1 MNHNS and CDR2 SASEGT. The CDR3 is 18 residues long. The CDR3: CASSTGDSYFSGANVLTF. The CDR3 DNA is TGTGCCAGCAGTACCGGGGACAGCTACTTCTCTGGGGCCAACGTCCTGACTTTC.

The chain couples TRBV15 to TRBJ2-3, with D unclear. Germline V CDR1 and CDR2: LNHNV, YYDKDF (reference sequence). CDR3 length: 13 residues. V was cut by 0 bases and J by 3 bases, with 4 bases left in between. The CDR3 coding sequence is TGTGCCACCAGCAGAGATCTTACAGATACGCAGTATTTT. Encoded protein: CATSRDLTDTQYF. The whole variable domain, remainder taken from reference TRBV15 and TRBJ2-3, is DAMVIQNPRYQVTQFGKPVTLSCSQTLNHNVMYWYQQKSSQAPKLLFHYYDKDFNNEADTPDNFQSRRPNTSFCFLDIRSPGLGDTAMYLCATSRDLTDTQYFGPGTRLTVL.

This clonotype was picked up a small number of times. The rearrangement links TRBV29-1 to TRBJ2-4; D gene uncertain. Germline V gene sequence: CDR1 SQVTM, CDR2 ANQGSEA. The CDR3 extends over 12 amino acids. Deletions cut 4 bases from V and 0 bases from J, with 4 bases between. For the CDR3, the DNA is TGCAGCGTTGGGGCAGCCAAAAACATTCAGTACTTC. This encodes CSVGAAKNIQYF.

This clonotype has a handful of counts. This rearrangement joins TRBV6-5 to TRBJ2-7; D is ambiguous. The ends were cut back, 3 bases at V and 0 bases at J, with 12 bases in the middle. The CDR3 is made up of 15 amino acids. The germline V gene encodes CDR1 MNHEY and CDR2 SVGAGI. CDR3 sequence: CASSYLRTSSYEQYF. The CDR3 nucleotides are TGTGCCAGCAGTTATCTCAGGACCAGCTCCTACGAGCAGTACTTC.

This clonotype occurred a few times. The V call is TRBV20-1, the J call TRBJ2-5; 10 bases are shared with TRBD2. Trimming cost V 0 bases and J 4 bases; bases outside gene matches: 17. The CDR3 spans 19 residues. Germline CDR1 reads DFQATT; CDR2 reads SNEGSKA (reference sequence). Here the CDR3 DNA reads TGCAGTGCTAGAGATCTCACGGAACAGACCTCTAGCGGGAGAGAGACCCAGTACTTC. Its translation: CSARDLTEQTSSGRETQYF.

This chain links TRBV27 with TRBJ1-6; D is unclear. Germline-derived CDR1 and CDR2 are MNHEY and SMNVEV (reference sequence). Trimming shortened V by 4 bases and J by 9 bases, and 10 bases separated the two germline ends. The CDR3 totals 13 residues. CDR3 in DNA: TGTGCCAGCAGTTCTCCTTCTGGTTCACCCCTCCACTTT. Translating it yields CASSSPSGSPLHF.

A few counts support this clonotype. This chain joins TRBV9 and TRBJ2-1; D might be TRBD1 (5 bases). Germline V gene sequence: CDR1 SGDLS, CDR2 YYNGEE. V was pared by 2 bases and J by 4 bases, with 16 bases between. The CDR3 is 16 residues long. CDR3: CASSVPDGALYNEQFF. The CDR3 DNA follows: TGTGCCAGCAGCGTCCCCGATGGGGCGCTTTACAATGAGCAGTTCTTC.

This sequence joins TRBV2 and TRBJ1-1; D remains ambiguous. The CDR3 totals 9 residues. Trimming took off 7 bases at V and 8 bases at J, with 5 bases between the two ends. The germline V gene encodes CDR1 SNHLY and CDR2 FYNNEI. This CDR3 reads CASKGEAFF. CDR3 DNA sequence: TGTGCCAGCAAGGGAGAAGCTTTCTTT.

This clonotype came up many times. The CDR3 loop reads CASSETGPMNTEAFF. CDR3 nucleotides: TGTGCCAGCAGTGAGACAGGGCCCATGAACACTGAAGCTTTCTTT. The gene calls are TRBV2 and TRBJ1-1, with 7 bases aligning to TRBD1. Germline V gene lookup returns CDR1 SNHLY and CDR2 FYNNEI. Losses at the gene ends were 3 bases for V and 0 bases for J; bases not matched to a gene: 4. The CDR3 covers 15 residues.

This clonotype showed up many times. The DNA for the CDR3 is TGTGCCAGCAGCCAAGATCTGGGGAACTATGGCTACACCTTC. Its translation is CASSQDLGNYGYTF. This chain connects TRBV7-8 to TRBJ1-2; D is undetermined. Trimming took off 5 bases at V and 2 bases at J, with 12 bases between the two ends. CDR1 SGHVS and CDR2 FQNEAQ come from the germline V gene. This CDR3 has 14 amino acids.

This clonotype was observed at least ten times. The chain is built from TRBV7-2 and TRBJ2-4; no definite D call. V lost 2 bases, J lost 2 bases, and 10 bases lay in between. CDR3 length equals 15 residues. Germline-derived CDR1 and CDR2 are SGHTA and FQGNSA. CDR3 sequence (DNA): TGTGCCAGCAGCTTACAGGTTTCGTCCAAAAACATTCAGTACTTC. This encodes CASSLQVSSKNIQYF.

In the case of this clonotype: It differs at one base from a far larger clone, so likely a read error. J is TRBJ2-5 and V is TRBV18, with TRBD2 as a possible D gene (6 bases). The J call may be faulty, since TRBJ2-7 better matches the DNA end. Germline-derived CDR1 and CDR2 are KGHSH and LQKENI. The CDR3 spans 14 residues. The CDR3: CASSPTSETCEQYF. CDR3 nucleotide sequence: TGTGCCAGCTCCCCGACTAGTGAGACCTGCGAGCAGTACTTC.

This clonotype was found a few times. The gene calls are TRBV6-1 and TRBJ2-7; the D gene is possibly TRBD1 (5 bases). The CDR3 contains 14 residues. Deletions cut 7 bases from V and 0 bases from J, with 13 bases between. Germline CDR1 and CDR2: MNHNS and SASEGT. The CDR3, as DNA: TGTGCCAGCAAAGGCCAGGGTAACTCCTACGAGCAGTACTTC. As protein: CASKGQGNSYEQYF.

The CDR3 DNA reads as TGTGCCAGCAGCTCCCCGACTAGCGGGACCCTCTACGAGCAGTACTTC. Translated, it gives CASSSPTSGTLYEQYF. The chain employs TRBV7-2 and TRBJ2-7; 11 bases map to TRBD2. Per germline, CDR1 SGHTA and CDR2 FQGNSA. The CDR3 is 16 amino acids. Trimming removed 4 bases from V and 3 bases from J; junction bases left unmatched: 8.

The genes are TRBV11-2 and TRBJ2-7; D is unresolved. The germline CDR1 and CDR2 sequences are SGHAT and FQNNGV. V dropped 0 bases and J dropped 4 bases, with 7 bases sitting between them. The CDR3 totals 13 residues. The CDR3 loop is CASSLDLGYEQYF. CDR3 DNA sequence: TGTGCCAGCAGCTTAGATCTGGGTTACGAGCAGTACTTC.

The chain joins TRBV7-9 to TRBJ1-2; TRBD1 might be the D (5 bases). The CDR3 is 15 residues long. Germline V gene data show CDR1 as SEHNR and CDR2 as FQNEAQ (reference sequence). V was pared by 6 bases and J by 2 bases, with 16 bases between. CDR3 sequence reads: CASSSVGASNYGYTF. DNA for the CDR3: TGTGCCAGCAGTTCTGTCGGGGCCAGCAACTATGGCTACACCTTC.